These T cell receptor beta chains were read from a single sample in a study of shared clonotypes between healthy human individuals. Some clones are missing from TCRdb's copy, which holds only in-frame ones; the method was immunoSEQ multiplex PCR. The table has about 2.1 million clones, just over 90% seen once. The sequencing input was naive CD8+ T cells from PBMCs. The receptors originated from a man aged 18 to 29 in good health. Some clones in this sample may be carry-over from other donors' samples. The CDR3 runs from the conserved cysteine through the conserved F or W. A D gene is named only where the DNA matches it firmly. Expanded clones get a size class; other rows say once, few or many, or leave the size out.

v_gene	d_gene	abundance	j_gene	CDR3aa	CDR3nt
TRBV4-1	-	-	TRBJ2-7	CASSPFGAEQYF	TGCGCCAGCAGCCCCTTCGGAGCCGAGCAGTACTTC
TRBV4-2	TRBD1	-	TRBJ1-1	CASSQDRSGRGLLSTEAFF	TGTGCCAGCAGCCAAGATAGAAGCGGCAGGGGGCTGTTAAGCACTGAAGCTTTCTTT
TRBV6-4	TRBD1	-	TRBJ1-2	CASTSQPGQDYGYTF	TGTGCCAGCACCTCTCAACCGGGACAGGACTATGGCTACACCTTC
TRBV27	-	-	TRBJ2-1	CASSGTPGGSYNEQFF	TGTGCCAGCAGCGGGACGCCTGGAGGGTCCTACAATGAGCAGTTCTTC
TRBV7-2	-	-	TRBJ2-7	CASSSRDTYEQYF	TGTGCCAGCAGCTCCCGGGACACCTACGAGCAGTACTTC
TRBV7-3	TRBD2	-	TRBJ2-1	CASSPRFASGNYNEQFF	TGTGCCAGCAGCCCTCGTTTTGCTAGCGGCAACTACAATGAGCAGTTCTTC
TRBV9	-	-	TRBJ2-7	CASSVRLNYEQYF	TGTGCCAGCAGCGTCCGCCTGAACTACGAGCAGTACTTC
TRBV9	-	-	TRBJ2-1	CASSVGIRSSEQFF	TGTGCCAGCAGCGTTGGGATACGTTCGAGTGAGCAGTTCTTC
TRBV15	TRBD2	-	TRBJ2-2	CATLWSGRPGELFF	TGTGCCACCCTATGGAGCGGGAGGCCCGGGGAGCTGTTTTTT
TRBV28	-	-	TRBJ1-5	CASRGLRGRTIFNQPQHF	TGTGCCAGCAGGGGGCTGAGGGGACGGACGATTTTTAATCAGCCCCAGCATTTT
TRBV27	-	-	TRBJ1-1	CASSLLAAYPGGAFF	TGTGCCAGCAGTTTACTGGCAGCTTATCCTGGCGGAGCTTTCTTT
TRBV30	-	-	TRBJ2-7	CAWSPRWTQPIYEQYF	TGTGCCTGGAGTCCCCGTTGGACACAGCCTATCTACGAGCAGTACTTC
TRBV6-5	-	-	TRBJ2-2	CASSYSPGAGELFF	TGTGCCAGCAGTTATAGCCCGGGGGCCGGGGAGCTGTTTTTT
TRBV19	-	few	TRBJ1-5	CASTLIAQVNQPQHF	TGTGCCAGTACCCTTATTGCACAGGTAAATCAGCCCCAGCATTTT
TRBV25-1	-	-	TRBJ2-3	CASRPRTSSTDTQYF	TGTGCCAGCAGGCCCCGGACGTCGAGCACAGATACGCAGTATTTT
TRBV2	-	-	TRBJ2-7	CASSELHLSSYEQYF	TGTGCCAGCAGTGAGTTACATCTGTCCTCCTACGAGCAGTACTTC
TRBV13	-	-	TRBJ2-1	CASSPTFQVHEQFF	TGTGCCAGCAGCCCCACTTTCCAGGTACATGAGCAGTTCTTC
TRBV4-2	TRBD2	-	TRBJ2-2	CASSQRLAGALGTGELFF	TGTGCCAGCAGCCAAAGACTAGCGGGAGCACTGGGCACCGGGGAGCTGTTTTTT
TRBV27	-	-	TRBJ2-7	CASSFSGVTYEQYF	TGTGCCAGCAGTTTTTCAGGGGTCACCTACGAGCAGTACTTC
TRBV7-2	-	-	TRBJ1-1	CASNYGQKNTEAFF	TGTGCCAGCAACTACGGGCAGAAGAACACTGAAGCTTTCTTT
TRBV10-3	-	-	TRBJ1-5	CAISESEGRGQPQHF	TGTGCCATCAGTGAGTCGGAAGGGAGAGGTCAGCCCCAGCATTTT
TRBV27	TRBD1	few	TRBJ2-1	CASSLRTGTNEQFF	TGTGCCAGCAGTCTCAGGACAGGGACCAATGAGCAGTTCTTC
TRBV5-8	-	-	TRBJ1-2	CASSRPTGRYGYTF	TGTGCCAGCAGCCGACCGACGGGGCGGTATGGCTACACCTTC
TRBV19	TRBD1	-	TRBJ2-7	CASRDTGDYEQYF	TGTGCCAGTCGAGACACAGGGGACTACGAGCAGTACTTC
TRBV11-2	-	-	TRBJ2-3	CASSLGGTGSTDTQYF	TGTGCCAGCAGCTTAGGAGGGACTGGTAGCACAGATACGCAGTATTTT
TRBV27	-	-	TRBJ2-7	CASSSGSRGYEQYF	TGTGCCAGCTCCTCCGGGTCTCGGGGTTACGAGCAGTACTTC
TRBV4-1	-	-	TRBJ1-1	CASSQNQGRYTEAFF	TGCGCCAGCAGCCAGAACCAGGGGAGATACACTGAAGCTTTCTTT
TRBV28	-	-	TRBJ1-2	CASSLILNTNYGYTF	TGTGCCAGCAGTTTAATTCTCAACACTAACTATGGCTACACCTTC